What follows are 8 T cell receptor beta chains derived from one specimen sequenced in a study of post-analysis software for immune sequencing data. Whole-study results and caveats: Among a handful of TRBV segments more frequent in patients than controls were TRBV5-6, TRBV5-1 and TRBV20-1.

What these receptors recognize is not known. The TCR beta cDNA libraries contained unique molecular identifiers. Via MiXCR, TCRdb re-called the PCR reads, giving one row per CDR3 protein. The table records hundreds of thousands of distinct CDR3 sequences, approximately 60% of them present only once. Sequencing was performed on blood. These receptors were obtained from a girl aged 2 to 10 with multiple sclerosis.

The chain recombines TRBV27 with TRBJ1-1, with TRBD1 as a possible D gene (5 bases). The V and J ends lost 2 bases and 1 base respectively, with 11 bases between them. The length of the CDR3 is 15 residues. Germline V gives CDR1 MNHEY, CDR2 SMNVEV (reference sequence). The CDR3, as DNA: TGTGCCAGCAGTTTAAGTTGGGGGTCGAACACTGAAGCTTTCTTT. Residues: CASSLSWGSNTEAFF.

This sequence joins TRBV5-1 and TRBJ2-3; no clear D. The germline V and J ends were trimmed by 6 bases and 0 bases, with 11 bases remaining between them. The CDR3 runs to 14 residues. Germline lookup yields CDR1 SGHRS and CDR2 YFSETQ. This CDR3 is CASMGTISTDTQYF. Here the CDR3 DNA reads TGCGCCAGCATGGGAACTATTAGCACAGATACGCAGTATTTT.

This sequence joins TRBV11-2 and TRBJ2-7; D ambiguous. CDR3 length: 15 amino acids. V was cut by 0 bases and J by 0 bases, with 9 bases left in between. Germline V gene lookup returns CDR1 SGHAT and CDR2 FQNNGV. The CDR3 DNA reads TGTGCCAGCAGCTTAGAGGCTCAGGACTCCTACGAGCAGTACTTC. Translated: CASSLEAQDSYEQYF.

In its sample, this clonotype was seen a few times. The J gene is TRBJ2-3, the V gene TRBV4-1; D is unclear. The V and J ends lost 0 bases and 2 bases respectively, with 12 bases between them. Per the germline V gene, CDR1 is MGHRA and CDR2 is YSYEKL. This CDR3 contains 16 residues. The CDR3 protein is CASSQDFGSLTDTQYF. The CDR3 coding sequence is TGCGCCAGCAGCCAAGATTTCGGCTCCCTCACAGATACGCAGTATTTT.

The chain uses TRBV27 and TRBJ2-3; TRBD1 is a possible D gene (6 bases). This CDR3 spans 11 amino acids. Germline lookup yields CDR1 MNHEY and CDR2 SMNVEV (reference sequence). Trimming shortened V by 7 bases and J by 8 bases, and 10 bases separated the two germline ends. The CDR3 reads CASTQGSTQYF. In DNA, the CDR3 is TGTGCCAGCACTCAGGGGAGTACGCAGTATTTT.

The V gene is TRBV25-1, the J gene TRBJ2-1; the D call may be TRBD1 or TRBD2 (5 bases each). The V end lost 4 bases, the J end lost 2 bases, and 15 bases lay between the germline ends. From germline, CDR1 is MGHDK and CDR2 SYGVNS. The CDR3 contains 16 residues. CDR3 sequence reads: CASSATGTLPYNEQFF. CDR3 nucleotides: TGTGCCAGCAGTGCCACCGGGACGCTACCCTACAATGAGCAGTTCTTC.

CDR3 sequence reads: CAISPGKKQETQYF. CDR3 in DNA: TGTGCCATCAGTCCAGGGAAGAAACAAGAGACCCAGTACTTC. The V gene is TRBV10-3, the J gene TRBJ2-5, with a weak D call TRBD1 (5 bases). Per germline, CDR1 ENHRY and CDR2 SYGVKD. The V end lost 5 bases, the J end lost 2 bases, and 12 bases lay between the germline ends. The CDR3 runs 14 residues.

The sample holds one count of this clonotype. The J gene is TRBJ2-7, the V gene TRBV29-1; no clear D. Trimming shortened V by 7 bases and J by 3 bases, and 13 bases separated the two germline ends. The CDR3 sequence is 12 residues long. In germline, CDR1 is SQVTM, CDR2 ANQGSEA. In nucleotides, the CDR3 is TGCAGCGCTGGCAGATCAGGCTACGAGCAGTACTTC. This gives the protein CSAGRSGYEQYF.